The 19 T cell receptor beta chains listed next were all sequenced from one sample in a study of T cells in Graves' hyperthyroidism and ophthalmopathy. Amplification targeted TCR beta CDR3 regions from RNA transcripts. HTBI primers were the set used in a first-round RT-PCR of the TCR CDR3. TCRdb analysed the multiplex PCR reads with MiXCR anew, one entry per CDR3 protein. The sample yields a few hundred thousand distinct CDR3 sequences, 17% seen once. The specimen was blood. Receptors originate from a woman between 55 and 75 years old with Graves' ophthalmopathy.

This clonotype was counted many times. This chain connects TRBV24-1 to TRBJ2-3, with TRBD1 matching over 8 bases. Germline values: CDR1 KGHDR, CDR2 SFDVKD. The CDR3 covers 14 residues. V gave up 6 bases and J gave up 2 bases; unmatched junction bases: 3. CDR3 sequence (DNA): TGTGCCACCAGTAGGACAGGGAACACAGATACGCAGTATTTT. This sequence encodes CATSRTGNTDTQYF.

Here the CDR3 reads CASSLVALGQETQYF. The CDR3 region has the DNA TGCGCCAGCAGCTTGGTTGCGCTAGGGCAAGAGACCCAGTACTTC. The chain has TRBV5-1 and TRBJ2-5; no clear D. Trimming took off 0 bases at V and 2 bases at J, with 11 bases between the two ends. CDR3 length: 15 amino acids. Germline lookup yields CDR1 SGHRS and CDR2 YFSETQ.

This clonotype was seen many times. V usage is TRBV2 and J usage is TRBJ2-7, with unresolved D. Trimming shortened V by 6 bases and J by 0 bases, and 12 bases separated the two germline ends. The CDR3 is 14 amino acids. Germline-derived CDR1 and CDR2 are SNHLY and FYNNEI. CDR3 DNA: TGTGCCAGCAGGGCGGACGGTTACTCCTACGAGCAGTACTTC. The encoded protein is CASRADGYSYEQYF.

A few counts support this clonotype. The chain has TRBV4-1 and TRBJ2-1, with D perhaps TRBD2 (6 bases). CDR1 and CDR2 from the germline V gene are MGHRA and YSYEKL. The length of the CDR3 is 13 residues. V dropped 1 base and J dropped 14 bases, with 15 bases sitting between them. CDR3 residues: CASSQGGRELKFF. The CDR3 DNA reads TGCGCCAGCAGCCAAGGGGGCCGGGAGCTTAAGTTCTTC.

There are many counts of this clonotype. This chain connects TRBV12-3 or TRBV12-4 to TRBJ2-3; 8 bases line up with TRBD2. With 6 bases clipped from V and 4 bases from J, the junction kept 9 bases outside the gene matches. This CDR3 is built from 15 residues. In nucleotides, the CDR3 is TGTGCCAGCAGCTCGGGGGGGGGGGCCGCAGATACGCAGTATTTT. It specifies CASSSGGGAADTQYF.

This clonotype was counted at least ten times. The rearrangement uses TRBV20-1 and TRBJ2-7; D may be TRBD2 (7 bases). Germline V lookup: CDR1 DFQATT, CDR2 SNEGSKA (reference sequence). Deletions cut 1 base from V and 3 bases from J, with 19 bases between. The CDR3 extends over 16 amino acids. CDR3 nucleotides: TGCAGTGCTAGAGGGCGTTGGGGGGGCGGTGACTACGAGCAGTACTTC. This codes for CSARGRWGGGDYEQYF.

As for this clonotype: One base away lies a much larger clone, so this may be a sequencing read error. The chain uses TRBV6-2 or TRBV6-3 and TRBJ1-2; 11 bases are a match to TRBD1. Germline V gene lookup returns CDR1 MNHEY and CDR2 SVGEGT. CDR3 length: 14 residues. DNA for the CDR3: TGTGCCTGCAGTCTCGGACAGGGGGCAAATGGCTACACCTTC. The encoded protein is CACSLGQGANGYTF.

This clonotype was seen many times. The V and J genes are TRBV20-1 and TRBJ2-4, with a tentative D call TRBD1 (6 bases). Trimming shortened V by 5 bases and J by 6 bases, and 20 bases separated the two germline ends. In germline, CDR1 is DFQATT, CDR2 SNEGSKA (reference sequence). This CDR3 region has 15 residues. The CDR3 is CSAAEQGFGGNIQYF. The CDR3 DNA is TGCAGTGCTGCGGAACAGGGCTTTGGTGGAAACATTCAGTACTTC.

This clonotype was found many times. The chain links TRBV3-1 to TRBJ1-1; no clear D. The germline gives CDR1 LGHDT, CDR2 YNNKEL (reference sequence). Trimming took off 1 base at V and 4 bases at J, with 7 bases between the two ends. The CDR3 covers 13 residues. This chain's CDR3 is CASSQVRGTEAFF. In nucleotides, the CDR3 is TGTGCCAGCAGCCAAGTGCGTGGCACTGAAGCTTTCTTT.

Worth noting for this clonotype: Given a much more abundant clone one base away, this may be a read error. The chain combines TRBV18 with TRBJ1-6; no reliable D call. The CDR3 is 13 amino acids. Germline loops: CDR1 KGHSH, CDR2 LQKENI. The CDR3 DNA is TGTGCCAGCAGTGAAGGGCAACATTCACCCCACCACTTT. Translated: CASSEGQHSPHHF.

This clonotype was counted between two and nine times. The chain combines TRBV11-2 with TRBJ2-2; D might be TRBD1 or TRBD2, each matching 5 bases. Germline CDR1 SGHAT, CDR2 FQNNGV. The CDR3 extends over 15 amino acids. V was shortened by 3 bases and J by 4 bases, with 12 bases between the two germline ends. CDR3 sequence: CASSFEGQVTGELFF. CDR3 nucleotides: TGTGCCAGCAGCTTCGAGGGGCAGGTCACCGGGGAGCTGTTTTTT.

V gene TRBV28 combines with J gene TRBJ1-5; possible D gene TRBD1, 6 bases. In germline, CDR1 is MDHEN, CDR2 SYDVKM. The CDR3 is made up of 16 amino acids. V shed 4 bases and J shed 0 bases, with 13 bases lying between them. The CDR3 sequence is CASSSRDTNSNQPQHF. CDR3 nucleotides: TGTGCCAGCAGTTCCCGGGACACCAATAGCAATCAGCCCCAGCATTTT. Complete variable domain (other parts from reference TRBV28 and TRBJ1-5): DVKVTQSSRYLVKRTGEKVFLECVQDMDHENMFWYRQDPGLGLRLIYFSYDVKMKEKGDIPEGYSVSREKKERFSLILESASTNQTSMYLCASSSRDTNSNQPQHFGDGTRLSIL.

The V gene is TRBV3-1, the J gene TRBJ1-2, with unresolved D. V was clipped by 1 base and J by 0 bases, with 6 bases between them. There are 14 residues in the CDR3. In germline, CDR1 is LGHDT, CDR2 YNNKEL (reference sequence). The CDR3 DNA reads TGTGCCAGCAGCCAAGGGGGAACTAACTATGGCTACACCTTC. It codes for CASSQGGTNYGYTF.

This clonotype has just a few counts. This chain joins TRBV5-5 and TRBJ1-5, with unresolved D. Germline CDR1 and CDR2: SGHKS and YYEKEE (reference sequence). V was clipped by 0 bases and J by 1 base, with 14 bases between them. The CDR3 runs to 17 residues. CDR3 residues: CASSLGTRVMSNQPQHF. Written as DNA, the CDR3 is TGTGCCAGCAGCTTGGGTACGCGAGTGATGAGCAATCAGCCCCAGCATTTT. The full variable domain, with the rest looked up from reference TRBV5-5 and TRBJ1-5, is DAGVTQSPTHLIKTRGQQVTLRCSPISGHKSVSWYQQVLGQGPQFIFQYYEKEERGRGNFPDRFSARQFPNYSSELNVNALLLGDSALYLCASSLGTRVMSNQPQHFGDGTRLSIL.

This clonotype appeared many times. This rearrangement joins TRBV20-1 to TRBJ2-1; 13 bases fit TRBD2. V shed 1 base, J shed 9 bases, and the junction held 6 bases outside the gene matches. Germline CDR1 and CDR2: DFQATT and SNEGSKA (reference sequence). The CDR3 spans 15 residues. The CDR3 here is CSARGTSGRSREQFF. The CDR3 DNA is TGCAGTGCTAGAGGGACTAGCGGGAGATCCCGTGAGCAGTTCTTC.

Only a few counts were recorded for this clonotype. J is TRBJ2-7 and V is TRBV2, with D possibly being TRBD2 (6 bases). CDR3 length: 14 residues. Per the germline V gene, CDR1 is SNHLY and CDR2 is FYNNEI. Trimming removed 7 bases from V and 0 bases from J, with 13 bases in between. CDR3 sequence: CASTFSGSSYEQYF. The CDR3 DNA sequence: TGTGCCAGCACCTTTAGCGGTAGCTCCTACGAGCAGTACTTC.

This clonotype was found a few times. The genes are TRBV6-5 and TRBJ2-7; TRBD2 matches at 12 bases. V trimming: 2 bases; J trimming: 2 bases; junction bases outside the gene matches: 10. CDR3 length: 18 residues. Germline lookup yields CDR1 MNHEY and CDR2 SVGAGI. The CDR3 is CASSYPSRTSGITYEQYF. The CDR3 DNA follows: TGTGCCAGCAGTTACCCCTCACGGACTAGCGGGATAACCTACGAGCAGTACTTC.

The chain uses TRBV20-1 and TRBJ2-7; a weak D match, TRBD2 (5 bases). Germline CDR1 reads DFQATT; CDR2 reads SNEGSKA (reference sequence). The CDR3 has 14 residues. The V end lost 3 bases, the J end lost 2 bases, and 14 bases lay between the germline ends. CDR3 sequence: CSARADFTPYEQYF. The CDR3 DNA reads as TGCAGTGCTAGGGCGGACTTCACCCCCTACGAGCAGTACTTC.

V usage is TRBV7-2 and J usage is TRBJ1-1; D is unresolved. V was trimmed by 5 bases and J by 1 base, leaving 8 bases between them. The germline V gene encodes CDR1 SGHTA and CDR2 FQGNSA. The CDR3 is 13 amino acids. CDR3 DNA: TGTGCCAGCAGCCCCCCCTGGAACACTGAAGCTTTCTTT. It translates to CASSPPWNTEAFF.